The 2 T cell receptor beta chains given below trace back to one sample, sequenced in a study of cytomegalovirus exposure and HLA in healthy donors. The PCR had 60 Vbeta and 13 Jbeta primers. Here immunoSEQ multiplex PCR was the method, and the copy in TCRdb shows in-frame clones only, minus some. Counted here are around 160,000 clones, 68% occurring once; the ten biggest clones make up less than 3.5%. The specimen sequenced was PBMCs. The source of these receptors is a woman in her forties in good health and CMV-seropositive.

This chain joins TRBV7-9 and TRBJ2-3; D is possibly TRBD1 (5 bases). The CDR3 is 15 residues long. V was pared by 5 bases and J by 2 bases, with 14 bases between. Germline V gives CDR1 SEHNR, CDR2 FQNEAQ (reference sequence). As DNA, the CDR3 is TGTGCCAGCAGCCTCACGACAGTGAACACAGATACGCAGTATTTT. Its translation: CASSLTTVNTDTQYF.

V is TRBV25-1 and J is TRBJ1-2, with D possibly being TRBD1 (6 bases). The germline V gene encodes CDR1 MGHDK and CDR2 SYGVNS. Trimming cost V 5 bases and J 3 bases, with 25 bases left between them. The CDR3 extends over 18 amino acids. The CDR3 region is CASSTTGQHSLVDYGYTF. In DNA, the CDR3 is TGTGCCAGCAGTACCACTGGACAGCATTCACTAGTAGACTATGGCTACACCTTC.